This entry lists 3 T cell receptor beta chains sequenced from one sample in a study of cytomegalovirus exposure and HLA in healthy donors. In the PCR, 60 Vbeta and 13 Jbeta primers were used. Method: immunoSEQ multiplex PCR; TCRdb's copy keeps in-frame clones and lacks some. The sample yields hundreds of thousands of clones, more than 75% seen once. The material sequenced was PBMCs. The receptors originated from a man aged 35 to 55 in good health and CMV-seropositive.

In DNA form, the CDR3 reads TGCGCCAGCAGCTTCCTAGCGGGAGCCATAGCCGGGGAGCTGTTTTTT. This encodes CASSFLAGAIAGELFF. This chain connects TRBV5-1 to TRBJ2-2, with 10 bases aligning to TRBD2. Germline values: CDR1 SGHRS, CDR2 YFSETQ. V was pared by 2 bases and J by 6 bases, with 7 bases of the junction left unmatched. CDR3 size: 16 residues.

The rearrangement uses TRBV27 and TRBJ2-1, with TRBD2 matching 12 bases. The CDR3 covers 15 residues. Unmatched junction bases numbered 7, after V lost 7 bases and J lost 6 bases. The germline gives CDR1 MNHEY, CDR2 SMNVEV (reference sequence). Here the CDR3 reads CASNTGLAGLNEQFF. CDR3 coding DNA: TGTGCCAGCAACACCGGACTAGCGGGGCTCAATGAGCAGTTCTTC.

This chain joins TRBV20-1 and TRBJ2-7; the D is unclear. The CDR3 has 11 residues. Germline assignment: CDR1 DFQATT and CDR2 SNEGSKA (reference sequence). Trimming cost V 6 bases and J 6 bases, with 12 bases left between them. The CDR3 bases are TGCAGTGCAGGAGTCCTCGGCGAGCAGTACTTC. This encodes CSAGVLGEQYF.